The clone carrying this T cell receptor (beta chain) was seen at least ten times. Its cognate antigen is unknown. This sample stems from a study of T-cell reconstitution after alpha-beta-depleted transplantation in children. General observations from the study: T cells produced anew were the main source of T-cell counts and diversity one year after transplant. As was reported, about two months after transplant, alpha-beta T cells came from several hundred expanded graft clones.

Trimming removed 5 bases from V and 6 bases from J; junction bases left unmatched: 6. The CDR3 runs 14 residues. Germline V gene data show CDR1 as SGHVS and CDR2 as FQNEAQ. A library of TCRbeta sequences, prepared with unique molecular identifiers, was generated. TCRdb analysed the PCR reads with MiXCR anew, one entry per CDR3 protein. This sample has a few hundred thousand distinct CDR3 sequences, with roughly a tenth found just once. This clonotype originated in a boy under three years old with acute myeloid leukemia, due to receive a stem cell transplant. Here the sequenced sample was PBMCs, taken before TCRalphabeta/CD19-depleted stem cell transplant. The rearrangement links TRBV7-8 to TRBJ2-2, with 7 bases lining up with TRBD1. The CDR3 DNA follows: TGTGCCAGCAGCGGCCAGACAGGGCCCGGGGAGCTGTTTTTT. This translates into CASSGQTGPGELFF. The full variable domain, with the rest looked up from reference TRBV7-8 and TRBJ2-2, is GAGVSQSPRYKVAKRGQDVALRCDPISGHVSLFWYQQALGQGPEFLTYFQNEAQLDKSGLPSDRFFAERPEGSVSTLKIQRTQQEDSAVYLCASSGQTGPGELFFGEGSRLTVL.